Given below is one TCR beta chain in context. The protocol was immunoSEQ multiplex PCR, while the TCRdb copy is restricted to in-frame clones and leaves out a portion. The repertoire holds more than 350 clones, with 38% as singletons. The data originate from a study of PD-L1 blockade in urothelial cancer. This CDR3 has 14 amino acids. With 4 bases removed from V and 6 bases from J, the gap between germline ends came to 16 bases. Germline V CDR1 and CDR2: SGHRS, YFSETQ. Sample: tumor tissue, taken before atezolizumab (anti-PD-L1) treatment. V is TRBV5-1 and J is TRBJ1-1, with D possibly matching TRBD1 (6 bases). The source of this sequence is a man aged 60 to 69 with urothelial cancer. CDR3 nucleotides: TGCGCCAGCAGCAAGGGACAAGTGGTCTCTGAAGCTTTCTTT. Protein: CASSKGQVVSEAFF.